This TCR beta chain was identified during a study of CD8 T cells in Susac syndrome (dated by TCRdb to the late 2010s). With respect to the entire study: Whether CD8+ T cell activation and differentiation in Susac syndrome was antigen driven was tested using repertoire sequencing.

RNA was extracted with the RNeasy kit and roughly 0.45 to 1 ug was reverse transcribed using random hexamers. The immunoSEQ multiplex PCR assay, covering 54 Vbeta and 13 Jbeta segments, was used to amplify TCR beta CDR3 regions. To correct PCR amplification bias, a synthetic template baseline was used for both primer optimization and computational correction. Per the original workflow: Reads were annotated to V, D and J genes per IMGT and analyzed with immunoSEQ Analyzer, keeping only productive sequences. Clonality was calculated as one minus the Shannon entropy normalized by log2 of the number of productive unique sequences. For each patient and control, public and private clones were evaluated among the 100 most prevalent clones. Susac-specific clones were defined as absent from healthy and MS cohorts, roughly 1,100 published viral clones and other ImmuneACCESS disease sequences. The raw public reads went through TCRdb reprocessing: fastp at Q25, MiXCR clone calling, in-frame beta chains kept. CDR3 protein duplicates are merged, each entry listing the most common genes and DNA. The V and J calls and clone size are TCRdb's, not the authors'. Counted in this sample were 150,000 to 200,000 distinct CDR3 sequences; around 94% of them appeared once. The ten largest clones add up to over 0.12% of the sample.

Peripheral blood CD8+ and CD4+ T cells from healthy donors, Susac syndrome patients and multiple sclerosis patients were profiled by high-throughput TCR beta sequencing. Healthy donors were age- and sex-matched controls. Bulk CD8+ and CD4+ T cells were purified magnetically by negative isolation, whereas CD8+ TEMRA cells were enriched by FACS. Blood was collected in EDTA tubes and processed within 24 hours, with PBMCs isolated through density gradient centrifugation. PBMCs intended for TCR sequencing were cryopreserved in liquid nitrogen and were subsequently thawed in a 37 degrees C water bath. Purity of sorted or isolated CD4+, CD8+ and CD8+ TEMRA cells was at least 90%. The full study reports these points: The TCR sequencing and HLA analysis was acknowledged to have included a relatively small number of individuals.

Worth noting for this clonotype: The antigen it recognizes is unknown. No qualities accompany the bases; no much larger clone lies one base away.

Spanning cysteine to phenylalanine, the CDR3 consists of 13 amino acids. Only the CDR3 DNA is retained, 39 bases long and in frame from the first base. The germline V gene (reference sequence) sets CDR1 to DFQATT and CDR2 to SNEGSKA. Trimming removed 5 bases from V and 4 bases from J; the gene matches leave 7 bases unexplained. Sequencing was carried out using CD4+ T cells from PBMCs. The receptor chain draws on TRBV20-1 and TRBJ1-2; TRBD1 agrees with 7 junctional bases. This TCR was recovered from a human donor in good health. This receptor carries the CDR3 CSAGGQVLYGYTF. The DNA reads as follows: TGCAGTGCTGGAGGACAGGTCCTCTATGGCTACACCTTC.